This TCR beta chain was sequenced for a study of chemoradiotherapy in HPV16-positive cancers. Study as a whole: Candidate HPV-specific T-cell clones and common TCR motifs came from functional assays in two HPV16-positive patients.

Findings and caveats of the study: Non-HPV-specific T cells did not expand in tumors during treatment, whereas candidate HPV-specific clones and E7-related motifs did.

Generated by immunoSEQ multiplex PCR, the TCRdb table keeps only in-frame clones and is missing some. The sample contains about 16,000 clones, about 73% of which appear only once. Only one count was recorded for this clone. The target antigen is unknown. This CDR3 has 19 residues. Per germline, CDR1 MGHRA and CDR2 YSYEKL. V shed 0 bases and J 6 bases; nucleotides not matched to a gene: 17. The chain uses TRBV4-1 and TRBJ2-3; TRBD2 matches 8 bases. The receptor's source is a human donor with HPV-associated anogenital cancer. The starting material was tumor tissue, obtained from a patient who underwent chemoradiotherapy. DNA for the CDR3: TGCGCCAGCAGCCAAGATGGAATTGAGTCGGGGGGGCCCATTGATACGCAGTATTTT. This translates into CASSQDGIESGGPIDTQYF.